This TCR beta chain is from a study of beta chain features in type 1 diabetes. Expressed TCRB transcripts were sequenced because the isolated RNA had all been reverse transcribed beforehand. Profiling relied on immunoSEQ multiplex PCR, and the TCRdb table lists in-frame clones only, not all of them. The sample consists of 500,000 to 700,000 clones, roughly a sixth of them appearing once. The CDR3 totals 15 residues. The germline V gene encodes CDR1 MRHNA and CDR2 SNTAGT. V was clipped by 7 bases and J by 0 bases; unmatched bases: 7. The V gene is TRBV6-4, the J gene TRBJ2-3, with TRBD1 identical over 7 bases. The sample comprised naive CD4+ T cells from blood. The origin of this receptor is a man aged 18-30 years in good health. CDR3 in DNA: TGTGCCAGCACCCATAGGGGACAGAGCACAGATACGCAGTATTTT. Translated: CASTHRGQSTDTQYF.